Here is one TCR beta chain with its context. The data originate from a study of blood T cell repertoires in COVID-19. Across the study: COVID-19 samples, acute and convalescent, were from the United States, Italy and Spain. In each case, the material was cDNA or gDNA derived from T cells, B-cell-depleted T cells, or PBMCs.

Germline lookup yields CDR1 ENHRY and CDR2 SYGVKD. The CDR3 has 13 residues. V was pared by 10 bases and J by 9 bases, with 7 bases of the junction left unmatched. Authors' methods: The authors estimated nucleated cell counts from reference gene primer amplification. Profiling relied on immunoSEQ multiplex PCR, and the TCRdb table lists in-frame clones only, not all of them. V, J and clone size were drawn from that table, and D and trimming were deduced from the DNA. In the table there are a few hundred thousand clones, around 83% of which are singletons. The clonotype originates from a man between 50 and 59 years old with active or convalescent COVID-19. The chain couples TRBV10-3 to TRBJ1-6; 9 bases map to TRBD1. Sequences were obtained from peripheral blood. The CDR3 sequence: CASRDRVASPLHF. The CDR3 DNA follows: TGTGCCAGCCGGGACAGGGTAGCTTCACCCCTCCACTTT.